The entry that follows covers one T cell receptor (beta chain) sequence. Its antigen remains unknown. Generated by immunoSEQ multiplex PCR, the TCRdb table keeps only in-frame clones and is missing some. The table records tens of thousands of clones, roughly 86% of them present only once. Trimming left V 5 bases short and J 6 bases short, with 12 bases between. The CDR3 covers 13 residues. CDR1 and CDR2 from the germline V gene are SGHTA and FQGNSA. The data derive from a study of multiple sclerosis patients with progressive multifocal leukoencephalopathy. Study-level results: TRBV and TRBJ usage showed no common pattern when PML developed. Less diverse TRB repertoires were suggested in most PML patients.

Time point: more than five months of natalizumab therapy. T1 and T2 blood were collected at 6 and 12 months of natalizumab. This clonotype was obtained from a human donor with multiple sclerosis. This chain connects TRBV7-2 to TRBJ2-3; D might be TRBD1 (5 bases). The sequences come from PBMCs, collected from a patient treated with natalizumab. CDR3 in DNA: TGTGCCAGCAGCCAGCAGACAGCGGATACGCAGTATTTT. Translated: CASSQQTADTQYF.